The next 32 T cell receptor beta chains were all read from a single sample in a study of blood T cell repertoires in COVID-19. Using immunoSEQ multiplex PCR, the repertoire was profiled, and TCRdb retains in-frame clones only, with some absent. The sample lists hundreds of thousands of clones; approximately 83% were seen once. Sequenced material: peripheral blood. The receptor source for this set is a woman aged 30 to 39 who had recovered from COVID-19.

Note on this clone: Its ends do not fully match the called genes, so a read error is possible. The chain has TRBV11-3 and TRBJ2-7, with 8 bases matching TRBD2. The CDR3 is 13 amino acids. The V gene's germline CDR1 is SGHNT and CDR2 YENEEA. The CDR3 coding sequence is TGTGCCAGCGGCTTAGCGGGATCCTACGAGCAGTACTTC. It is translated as CASGLAGSYEQYF.

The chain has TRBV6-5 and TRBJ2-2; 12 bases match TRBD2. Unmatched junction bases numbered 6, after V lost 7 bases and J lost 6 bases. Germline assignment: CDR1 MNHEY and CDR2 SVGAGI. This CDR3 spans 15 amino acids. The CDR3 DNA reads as TGTGCCAGCAATCCCGGACTAGCGGGATCCGGGGAGCTGTTTTTT. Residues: CASNPGLAGSGELFF.

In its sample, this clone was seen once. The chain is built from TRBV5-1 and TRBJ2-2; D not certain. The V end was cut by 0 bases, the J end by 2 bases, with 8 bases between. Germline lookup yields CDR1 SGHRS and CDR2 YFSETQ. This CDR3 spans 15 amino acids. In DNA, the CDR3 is TGCGCCAGCAGCTTGGAACAGTTAAACACCGGGGAGCTGTTTTTT. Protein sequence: CASSLEQLNTGELFF.

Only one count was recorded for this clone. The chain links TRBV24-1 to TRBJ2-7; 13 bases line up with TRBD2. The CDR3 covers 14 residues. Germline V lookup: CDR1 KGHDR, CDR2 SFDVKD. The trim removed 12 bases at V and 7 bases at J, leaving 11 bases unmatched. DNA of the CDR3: TGTGCCGTCAGAACTAGCGGGAGGGCCCGGGAGCAGTACTTC. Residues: CAVRTSGRAREQYF.

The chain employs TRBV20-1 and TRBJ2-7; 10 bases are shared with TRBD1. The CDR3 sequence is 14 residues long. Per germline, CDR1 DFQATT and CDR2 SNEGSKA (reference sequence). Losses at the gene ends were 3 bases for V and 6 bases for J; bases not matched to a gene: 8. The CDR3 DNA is TGCAGTGCTAGTGAGGGGACAGGGGCTGGCGAGCAGTACTTC. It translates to CSASEGTGAGEQYF.

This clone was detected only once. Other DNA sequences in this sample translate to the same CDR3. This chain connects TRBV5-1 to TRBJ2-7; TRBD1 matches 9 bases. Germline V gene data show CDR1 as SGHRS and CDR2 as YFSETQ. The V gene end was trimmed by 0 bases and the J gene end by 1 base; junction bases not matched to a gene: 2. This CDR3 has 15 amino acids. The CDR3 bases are TGCGCCAGCAGCTTGGCGGGGACAGGGTCCTACGAGCAGTACTTC. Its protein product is CASSLAGTGSYEQYF.

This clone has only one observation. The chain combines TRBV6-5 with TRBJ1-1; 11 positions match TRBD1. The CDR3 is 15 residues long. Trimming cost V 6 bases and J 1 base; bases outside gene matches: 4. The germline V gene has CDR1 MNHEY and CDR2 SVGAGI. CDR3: CASRDRGHGNTEAFF. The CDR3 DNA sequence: TGTGCCAGCAGGGACAGGGGGCACGGGAACACTGAAGCTTTCTTT.

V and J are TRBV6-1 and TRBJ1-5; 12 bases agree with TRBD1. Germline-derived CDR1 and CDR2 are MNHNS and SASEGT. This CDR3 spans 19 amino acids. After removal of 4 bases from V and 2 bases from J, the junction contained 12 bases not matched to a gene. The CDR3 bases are TGTGCCAGCAGTGTTTCCGGGACAGGGGGCTTCATGGGCAATCAGCCCCAGCATTTT. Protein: CASSVSGTGGFMGNQPQHF.

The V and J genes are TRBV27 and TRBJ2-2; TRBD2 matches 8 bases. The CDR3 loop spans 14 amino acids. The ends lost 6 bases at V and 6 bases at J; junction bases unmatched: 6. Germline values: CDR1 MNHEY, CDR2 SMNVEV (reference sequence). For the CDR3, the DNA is TGTGCCAGCAGGTCGGGGGGGCTATCCGGGGAGCTGTTTTTT. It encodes CASRSGGLSGELFF.

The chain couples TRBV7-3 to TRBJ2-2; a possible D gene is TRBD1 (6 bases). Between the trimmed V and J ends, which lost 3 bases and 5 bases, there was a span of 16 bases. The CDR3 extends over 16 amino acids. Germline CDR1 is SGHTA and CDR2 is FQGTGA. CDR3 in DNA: TGTGCCAGCAGCTTTAGGCAGGGGCGGCGGACCGGGGAGCTGTTTTTT. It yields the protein CASSFRQGRRTGELFF.

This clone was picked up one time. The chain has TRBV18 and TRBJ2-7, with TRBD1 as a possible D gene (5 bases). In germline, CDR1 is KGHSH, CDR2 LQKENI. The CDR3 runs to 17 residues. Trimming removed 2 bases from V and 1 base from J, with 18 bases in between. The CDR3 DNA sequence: TGTGCCAGCTCACCAAGGAGTCCCAGGGCCTCGTCCTACGAGCAGTACTTC. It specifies CASSPRSPRASSYEQYF.

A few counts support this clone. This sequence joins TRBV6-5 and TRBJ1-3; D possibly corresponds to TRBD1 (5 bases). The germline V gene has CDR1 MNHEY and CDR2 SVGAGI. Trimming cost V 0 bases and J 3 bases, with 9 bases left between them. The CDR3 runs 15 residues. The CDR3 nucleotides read TGTGCCAGCAGTTACTCGATAGGGGTTGGAAACACCATATATTTT. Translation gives CASSYSIGVGNTIYF.

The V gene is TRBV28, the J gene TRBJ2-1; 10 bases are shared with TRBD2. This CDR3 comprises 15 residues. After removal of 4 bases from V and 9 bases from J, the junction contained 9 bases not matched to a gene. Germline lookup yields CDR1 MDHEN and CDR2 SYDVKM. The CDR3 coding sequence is TGTGCCAGCAGTTATACTAGCGGGATAATGGGTGAGCAGTTCTTC. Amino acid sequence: CASSYTSGIMGEQFF.

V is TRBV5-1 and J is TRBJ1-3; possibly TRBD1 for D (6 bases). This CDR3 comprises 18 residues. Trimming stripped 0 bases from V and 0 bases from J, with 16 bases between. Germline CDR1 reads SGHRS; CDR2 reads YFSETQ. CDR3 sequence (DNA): TGCGCCAGCAGCTTGGGGAGGCCAGGGGTTTACTCTGGAAACACCATATATTTT. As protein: CASSLGRPGVYSGNTIYF.

The CDR3 loop reads CASSRTGNNSPLHF. The CDR3 coding sequence is TGTGCCAGCAGCCGGACAGGGAACAATTCACCCCTCCACTTT. V usage is TRBV11-1 and J usage is TRBJ1-6; 8 nucleotides match TRBD1. This CDR3 is built from 14 residues. Germline CDR1 SGHAT, CDR2 FQDESV (reference sequence). With 5 bases clipped from V and 7 bases from J, the junction kept 4 bases outside the gene matches.

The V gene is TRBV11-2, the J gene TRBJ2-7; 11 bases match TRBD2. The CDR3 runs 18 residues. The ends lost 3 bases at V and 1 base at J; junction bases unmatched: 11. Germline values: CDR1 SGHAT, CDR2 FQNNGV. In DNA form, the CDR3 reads TGTGCCAGCAGCTTGTCACTCTCGGGACTAGCGGCGTCCTACGAGCAGTACTTC. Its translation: CASSLSLSGLAASYEQYF.

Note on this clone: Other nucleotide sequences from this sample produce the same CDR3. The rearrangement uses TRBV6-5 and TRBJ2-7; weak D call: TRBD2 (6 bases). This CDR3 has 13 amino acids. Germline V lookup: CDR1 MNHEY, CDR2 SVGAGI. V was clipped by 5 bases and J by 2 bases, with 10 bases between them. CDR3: CASSREATYEQYF. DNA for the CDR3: TGTGCCAGCAGTAGGGAGGCGACCTACGAGCAGTACTTC.

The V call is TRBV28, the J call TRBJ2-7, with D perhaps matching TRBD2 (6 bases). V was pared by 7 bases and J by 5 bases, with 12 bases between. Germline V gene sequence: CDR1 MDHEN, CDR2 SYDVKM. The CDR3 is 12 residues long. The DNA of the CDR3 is TGTGCCAGCACCTCGGGGGTGAACGAGCAGTACTTC. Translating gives CASTSGVNEQYF.

CDR3 amino acids: CASSFAAVTEAFF. The CDR3 nucleotides are TGTGCCAGCAGTTTCGCCGCAGTCACTGAAGCTTTCTTT. The chain recombines TRBV27 with TRBJ1-1; D is unclear. The V and J ends lost 3 bases and 4 bases respectively, with 9 bases between them. Germline V lookup: CDR1 MNHEY, CDR2 SMNVEV (reference sequence). This CDR3 contains 13 residues.

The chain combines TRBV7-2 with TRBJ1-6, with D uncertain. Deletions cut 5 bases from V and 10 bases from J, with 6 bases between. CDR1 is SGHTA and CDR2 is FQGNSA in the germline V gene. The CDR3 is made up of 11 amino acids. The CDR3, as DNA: TGTGCCAGCAGCCATTTCTCACCCCTCCACTTT. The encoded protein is CASSHFSPLHF.

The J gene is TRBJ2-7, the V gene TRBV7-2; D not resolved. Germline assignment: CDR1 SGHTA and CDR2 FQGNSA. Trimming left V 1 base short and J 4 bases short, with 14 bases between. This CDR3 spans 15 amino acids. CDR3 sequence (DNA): TGTGCCAGCAGCTTAGTCGCCAGGTTAACTTACGAGCAGTACTTC. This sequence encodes CASSLVARLTYEQYF.

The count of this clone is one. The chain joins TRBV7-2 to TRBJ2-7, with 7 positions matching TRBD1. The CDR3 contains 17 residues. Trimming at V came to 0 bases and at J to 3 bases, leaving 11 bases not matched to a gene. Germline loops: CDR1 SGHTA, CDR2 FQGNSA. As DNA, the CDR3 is TGTGCCAGCAGCTTAGCATCGGTCCGGGACAGAGGCTACGAGCAGTACTTC. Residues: CASSLASVRDRGYEQYF.

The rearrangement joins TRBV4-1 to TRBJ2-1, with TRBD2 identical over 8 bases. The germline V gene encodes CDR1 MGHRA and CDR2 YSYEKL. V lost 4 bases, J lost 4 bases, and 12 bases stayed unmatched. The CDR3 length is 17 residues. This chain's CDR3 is CASSLSSGTRRYNEQFF. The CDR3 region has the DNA TGCGCCAGCAGCCTGTCATCCGGGACTAGACGTTACAATGAGCAGTTCTTC.

The CDR3 nucleotides read TGTGCCAGCAGCATTGACCCCTCGGGGACTGAAGCTTTCTTT. Residues: CASSIDPSGTEAFF. This chain links TRBV2 with TRBJ1-1, with D hard to call. V shed 6 bases and J shed 5 bases, with 16 bases lying between them. The germline V gene has CDR1 SNHLY and CDR2 FYNNEI. The CDR3 has 14 residues.

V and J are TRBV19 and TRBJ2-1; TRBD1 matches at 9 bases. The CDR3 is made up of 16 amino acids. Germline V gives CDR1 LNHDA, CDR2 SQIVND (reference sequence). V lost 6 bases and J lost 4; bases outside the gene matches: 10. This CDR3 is CASSRITGGKYNEQFF. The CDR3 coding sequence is TGTGCCAGTAGCCGTATAACAGGGGGCAAGTACAATGAGCAGTTCTTC.

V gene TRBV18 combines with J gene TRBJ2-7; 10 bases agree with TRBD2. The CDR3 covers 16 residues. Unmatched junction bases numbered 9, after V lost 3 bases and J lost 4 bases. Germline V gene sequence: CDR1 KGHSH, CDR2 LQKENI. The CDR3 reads CASSPLSSGSGYEQYF. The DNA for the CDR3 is TGTGCCAGCTCACCCTTATCTAGCGGGAGTGGGTACGAGCAGTACTTC.

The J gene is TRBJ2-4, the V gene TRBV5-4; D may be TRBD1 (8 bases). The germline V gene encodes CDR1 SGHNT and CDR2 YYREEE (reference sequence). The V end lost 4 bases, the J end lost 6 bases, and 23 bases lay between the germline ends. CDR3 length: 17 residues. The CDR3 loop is CASSRRFQGAGVNIQYF. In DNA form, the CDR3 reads TGTGCCAGCAGCCGACGTTTCCAGGGGGCGGGGGTAAACATTCAGTACTTC.

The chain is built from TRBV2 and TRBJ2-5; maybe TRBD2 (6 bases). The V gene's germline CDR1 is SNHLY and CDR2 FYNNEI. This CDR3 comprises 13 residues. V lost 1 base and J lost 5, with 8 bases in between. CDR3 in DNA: TGTGCCAGCAGTGAAGAACGGGGGGAGACCCAGTACTTC. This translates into CASSEERGETQYF.

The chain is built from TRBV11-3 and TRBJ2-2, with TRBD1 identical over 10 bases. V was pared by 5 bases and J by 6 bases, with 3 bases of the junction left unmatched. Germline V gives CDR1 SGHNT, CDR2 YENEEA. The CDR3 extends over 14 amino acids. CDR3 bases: TGTGCCAGCAGCGAGGGACAGGGGTCCGGGGAGCTGTTTTTT. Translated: CASSEGQGSGELFF.

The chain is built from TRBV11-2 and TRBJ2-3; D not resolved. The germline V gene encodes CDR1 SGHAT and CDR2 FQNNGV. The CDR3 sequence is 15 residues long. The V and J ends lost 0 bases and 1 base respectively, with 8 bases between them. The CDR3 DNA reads TGTGCCAGCAGCTTAGAAGGCCGGGGCACAGATACGCAGTATTTT. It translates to CASSLEGRGTDTQYF. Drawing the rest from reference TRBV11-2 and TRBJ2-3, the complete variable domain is EAGVAQSPRYKIIEKRQSVAFWCNPISGHATLYWYQQILGQGPKLLIQFQNNGVVDDSQLPKDRFSAERLKGVDSTLKIQPAKLEDSAVYLCASSLEGRGTDTQYFGPGTRLTVL.

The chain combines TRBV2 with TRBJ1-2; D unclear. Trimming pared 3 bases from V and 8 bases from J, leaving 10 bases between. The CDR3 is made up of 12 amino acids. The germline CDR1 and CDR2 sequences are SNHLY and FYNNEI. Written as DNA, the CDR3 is TGTGCCAGCAGTGAGGTTGAGAACGGCTACACCTTC. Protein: CASSEVENGYTF.

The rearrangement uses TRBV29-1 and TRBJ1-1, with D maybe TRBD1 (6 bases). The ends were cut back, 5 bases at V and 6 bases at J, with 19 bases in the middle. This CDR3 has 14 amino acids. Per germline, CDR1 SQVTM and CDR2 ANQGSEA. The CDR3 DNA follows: TGCAGCGTTTCTAAACCCCAGGGGAGGGCTGAAGCTTTCTTT. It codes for CSVSKPQGRAEAFF.